Given below is one TCR beta chain in context. Antigen specificity is unknown. This specimen belongs to a study of blood T cells in healthy people across ages. Across the whole study: For every two T cells, template switching captured about one barcoded beta molecule. Study-wide findings and caveats: Unsorted PBMCs ruled out conclusive naive versus antigen-experienced comparison.

CDR3 length: 15 amino acids. Germline CDR1 reads KGHDR; CDR2 reads SFDVKD. V lost 0 bases and J lost 7; bases outside the gene matches: 2. Every donor contributed 7.5 to 10 milliliters of peripheral blood by blood draw. The second PCR ran about 6 to 11 cycles with a sample-barcoded 5' primer and J-beta primers. Tagging of each cDNA molecule was performed by a template-switch adaptor with 12 random nucleotides. TCRdb passed the 5' RACE reads through MiXCR, listing each CDR3 protein once. The sample yields approximately 830,000 distinct CDR3 sequences, roughly 60% seen once. This receptor was identified in a young man in good health. The rearrangement links TRBV24-1 to TRBJ2-1, with 10 nucleotides matching TRBD1. The source material was blood. The CDR3, as DNA: TGTGCCACCAGTGATTTGGGACAGGGGGTTAATGAGCAGTTCTTC. This gives the protein CATSDLGQGVNEQFF.